This record concerns one T cell receptor beta chain sequence. Its matching antigen is unknown. Profiled with immunoSEQ multiplex PCR; TCRdb holds only in-frame clones, not every one. The table records fewer than 150,000 clones, 88% of them present only once. As to time point: blood 2 weeks post-SBRT. Treatment noted: 15 Gy SBRT to primary tumor, nephrectomy 4 weeks later. Blood was sampled at baseline, 2 weeks and 4 weeks after SBRT. The sample comes from a study of radiation and T cells in renal cell carcinoma. Study-wide background: Nephrectomy followed 15 Gy stereotactic body radiation by 4 weeks. Study-wide points: In blood, top tumor clones expanded by 2 weeks, shrinking by 4. Pretreatment tumor biopsies were lacking, so baseline clonotypes are unknown.

Germline CDR1 and CDR2: SQVTM and ANQGSEA. The CDR3 runs 14 residues. Trimming cost V 3 bases and J 1 base; bases outside gene matches: 5. The chain uses TRBV29-1 and TRBJ1-1, with 7 bases lining up with TRBD1. The origin of this receptor is a woman in her 70s with renal cell carcinoma. The sequenced sample was blood, obtained from a patient whose treatment included radiotherapy and nephrectomy. The CDR3 is CSVDDRAKNTEAFF. The CDR3 coding sequence is TGCAGCGTTGATGACAGGGCCAAGAACACTGAAGCTTTCTTT.